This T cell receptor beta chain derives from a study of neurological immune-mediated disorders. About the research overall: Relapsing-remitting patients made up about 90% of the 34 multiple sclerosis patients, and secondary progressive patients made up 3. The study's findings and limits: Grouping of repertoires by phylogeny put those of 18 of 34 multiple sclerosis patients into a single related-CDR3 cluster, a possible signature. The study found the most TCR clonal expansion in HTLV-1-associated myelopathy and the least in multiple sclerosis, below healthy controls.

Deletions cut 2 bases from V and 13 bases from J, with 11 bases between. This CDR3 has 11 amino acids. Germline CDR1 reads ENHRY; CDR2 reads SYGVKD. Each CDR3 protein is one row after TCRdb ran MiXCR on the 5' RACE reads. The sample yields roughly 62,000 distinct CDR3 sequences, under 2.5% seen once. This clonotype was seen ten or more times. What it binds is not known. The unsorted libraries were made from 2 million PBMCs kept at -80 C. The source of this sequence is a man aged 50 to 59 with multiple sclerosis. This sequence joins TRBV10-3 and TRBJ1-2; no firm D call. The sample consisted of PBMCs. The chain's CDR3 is CAISEGNLRTF. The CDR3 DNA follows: TGTGCCATCAGTGAGGGTAATCTACGCACCTTC.